This T cell receptor beta chain was documented in a study of shared clonotypes between healthy human individuals (TCRdb year 2020). Some background on the complete study: A couple of women and a few men aged 18 to 49 years were included in the cohort. Blood TCR repertoires of roughly five healthy adults were deeply sequenced to estimate repertoire size and the extent of clonotype sharing between individuals. For each donor, CD4 naive and CD4 memory were each run on three plates, CD8 naive on two plates, and CD8 memory on one plate. Leukapheresis yielded between about 0.8 and 9.5 billion PBMCs per donor. Libraries were prepared and TCR repertoires were sequenced by different laboratories using diverse techniques, in order to increase sequencing depth and limit assay-specific biases.

Healthy HIV-negative adults with no recently reported acute infections or vaccinations were included as donors. Only Caucasian adults living in Nashville, Tennessee, USA were represented among the donors. CD4+ T cells were enriched by magnetic negative selection, after which naive cells were positively selected on CD45RA and the negative fraction was taken as the memory subset. Blood was collected by leukapheresis, and PBMCs were isolated by Ficoll-Histopaque density gradient centrifugation and then cryopreserved in liquid nitrogen vapor phase. Purity and quantity of every magnetically sorted T cell population were checked by analytical flow cytometry. From each sorted fraction, genomic DNA was isolated and quantified by UV absorbance on a Nanodrop 2000c. What the work shows at the level of the full study, not this receptor alone: Sharing across a few donors was observed for about 5% of naive CD4, 3% to 3.5% of naive CD8, 2% to 2.5% of memory CD4, and less than 0.45% of memory CD8 clonotypes. Only blood was sampled, and tissue TCR repertoires likely differ from those in blood. Incomplete sequencing was indicated by rarefaction of sorted-subset datasets, despite the large sequencing depth. Compared with non-shared clonotypes, clonotypes shared by all four sorted-subset donors had higher generation probabilities. Because the study included only a small number of donors, the genetic and exposure-history diversity represented was limited. Pairwise subsampling led to the expectation that sequencing depth would affect the degree of clonotype sharing among donors. Naive subsets generally had larger estimated clonotype richness than memory subsets did.

As concerns this clone: Its antigen specificity is not known. No base-level quality is on record; no much larger clone is a single base apart.

The CDR3 holds 11 amino acids from the cysteine to the phenylalanine. Of the read, only the CDR3 DNA is kept; its 33 bases are in frame from base 1. V is reduced by 5 bases and J by 10 bases, leaving a spacing of 9 bases between them. According to the germline V gene, CDR1 reads SGHVS and CDR2 reads FQNEAQ. TCR CDR3 regions were amplified from genomic DNA by multiplex PCR using the deep immunoSEQ assay. Genomic DNA extracted from each cell subset was distributed evenly over all wells of several immunoSEQ 96-well plates, and each plate served as one replicate. For sorted subsets, each replicate PCR was loaded with 200 ng genomic DNA, equivalent to 30,000 or so T cell genomes. The purified libraries were quantified using a Qubit 3.0 fluorometer, sized with a Bioanalyzer 2100, and then quantified again using the KAPA Library Quantification kit. Every immunoSEQ 96-well plate was sequenced on a dedicated single-read 150-cycle Illumina NextSeq 550 flow cell. The study's processing was this. Because the immunoSEQ output included only junctional sequences and no quality scores, the filtering could not be the same as the filtering used for full-length reads. To assign V/J genes and CDR3, sequences were annotated using PyIR, a Python wrapper for IgBLAST v1.9, with IMGT germline references. Reads with weak V/J assignments (E-value above 1e-6), missing CDR3, stop codons, out-of-frame junctions, or ambiguous translated residues were removed. V3J clonotypes were defined by identical inferred V gene, J gene, and CDR3 amino acid sequence. To compute the percentage overlap between repertoires, the number of shared unique clonotypes was divided by the size of the smaller repertoire. RTK rarefaction, the Chao1 estimator, and Recon v2.1 estimates of unobserved clonotypes were used to assess repertoire richness. OLGA was used to compute generation probabilities for all TCRbeta clonotypes that the gDNA method yielded from a few donors. TCRdb mirrors the immuneACCESS table, restricted to in-frame sequences. Some clones are absent from its copies; in checked studies, under half trace to an unresolved V gene, and the reason for the others is unknown. V and J calls and clone size follow that table, whereas D and trimming were derived from the DNA. This sample is represented by roughly 1,100,000 clones; under 80% of them were singletons. The ten largest clones add up to approximately 1.5% of the sample.

The chain links TRBV7-8 with TRBJ2-1; the D gene lacks a confident call. The sequenced sample was memory CD4+ T cells sorted from blood. This specimen's cell subset or site label, per the study, means: CD45RA-negative fraction. The TCR sequence derives from a man between 18 and 35 years old in good health. The CDR3 reads as follows: CASSLRLEQFF. DNA sequence: TGTGCCAGCAGCCTGAGACTGGAGCAGTTCTTC.